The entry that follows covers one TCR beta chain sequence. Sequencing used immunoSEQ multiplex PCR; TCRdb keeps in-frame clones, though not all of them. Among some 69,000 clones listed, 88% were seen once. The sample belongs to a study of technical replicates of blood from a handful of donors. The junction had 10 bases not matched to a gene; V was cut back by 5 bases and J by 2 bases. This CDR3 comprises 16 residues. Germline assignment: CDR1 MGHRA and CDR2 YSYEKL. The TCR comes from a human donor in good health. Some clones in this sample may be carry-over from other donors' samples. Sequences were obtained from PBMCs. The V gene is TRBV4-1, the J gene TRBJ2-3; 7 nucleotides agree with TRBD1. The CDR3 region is CASSNPGQRTTDTQYF. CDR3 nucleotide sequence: TGCGCCAGCAGCAACCCGGGACAGCGAACCACAGATACGCAGTATTTT.